Reported below is one T cell receptor (beta chain). Antigen unknown. The data were obtained in a study of post-analysis software for immune sequencing data. cDNA libraries of TCR beta carried unique molecular identifiers. T cells numbering about 1 to 11 million yielded a few hundred thousand cDNA molecules. TCRdb fed the PCR reads into MiXCR, producing one record per CDR3 protein. The table records about 820,000 distinct CDR3 sequences, about 57% of them present only once. Study-wide findings and caveats: Roughly five TRBV segments appeared more often in patients than in controls, and TRBV5-6, TRBV5-1 and TRBV20-1 were among these.

Looked up from germline, CDR1 is MRHNA and CDR2 is SNTAGT. CDR3 length equals 14 residues. V was shortened by 6 bases and J by 2 bases, with 11 bases between the two germline ends. The V call is TRBV6-4, the J call TRBJ2-1; a possible D gene is TRBD2 (6 bases). The sequencing input was blood. This receptor was identified in a girl aged 10 to 17 with multiple sclerosis. The CDR3 DNA sequence: TGTGCCAGCAGAAGGACTACCGCCTACAATGAGCAGTTCTTC. Amino acids: CASRRTTAYNEQFF.